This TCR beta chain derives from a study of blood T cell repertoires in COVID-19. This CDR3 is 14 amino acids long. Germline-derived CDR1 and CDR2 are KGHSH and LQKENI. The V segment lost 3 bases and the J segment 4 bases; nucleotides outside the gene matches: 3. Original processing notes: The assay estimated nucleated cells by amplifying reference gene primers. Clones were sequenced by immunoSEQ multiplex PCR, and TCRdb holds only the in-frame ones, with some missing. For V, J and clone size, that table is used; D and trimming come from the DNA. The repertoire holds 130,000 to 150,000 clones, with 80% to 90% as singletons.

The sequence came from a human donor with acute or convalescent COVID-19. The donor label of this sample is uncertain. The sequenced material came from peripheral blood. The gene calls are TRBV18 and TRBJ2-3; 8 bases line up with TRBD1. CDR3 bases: TGTGCCAGCTCACCCCGGACAGGGCCAGATACGCAGTATTTT. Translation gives CASSPRTGPDTQYF.